These T cell receptor beta chains were read from a single sample in a study of blood T cells in healthy people across ages. TCRdb fed the 5' RACE reads into MiXCR, producing one record per CDR3 protein. The sample has about 2 million distinct CDR3 sequences, about 50% seen once. What was sequenced was blood. Source of these receptors: a middle-aged woman in good health. CDR3s include the opening cysteine and the closing phenylalanine or tryptophan. The D gene is left open where the match is weak. Size values are once, few and many counts, or a class for expanded clones, and some rows have none.

clone_size d_call j_call v_call cdr3_nt cdr3_aa
NA TRBD1 TRBJ2-3 TRBV19 TGTGCCAGTAAGACCGACAGGGGAGTTACAGATACGCAGTATTTT CASKTDRGVTDTQYF
NA NA TRBJ2-5 TRBV6-6 TGTGCCAGCAGTTACGGTGGGGAGAACCAAGAGACCCAGTACTTC CASSYGGENQETQYF
few TRBD2 TRBJ2-3 TRBV4-1 TGCGCCAGCAGCCTATGGACTAGCGGGGGTCTAGATACGCAGTATTTT CASSLWTSGGLDTQYF
NA TRBD1 TRBJ2-4 TRBV29-1 TGCAGCGTCGCCGGGACAGGGAACATTCAGTACTTC CSVAGTGNIQYF
NA NA TRBJ2-5 TRBV20-1 TGCAGTGCTAGAAAGGAGCAAGAGACCCAGTACTTC CSARKEQETQYF
NA NA TRBJ1-2 TRBV4-2 TGTGCCAGCACAGAGGAGTACGGCTATGGCTACACCTTC CASTEEYGYGYTF
few TRBD1 TRBJ2-7 TRBV29-1 TGCAGCGTTGAGAAGGGGACAGGGTGGGGCCTCTCCTACGAGCAGTACTTC CSVEKGTGWGLSYEQYF
many NA TRBJ2-5 TRBV29-1 TGCAGCGTTGGTCCGGGCTCCGAGACCCAGTACTTC CSVGPGSETQYF
few TRBD2 TRBJ2-1 TRBV4-2 TGTGCCAGCAGCCAAGAGGCTAGCGGGTACTACAATGAGCAGTTCTTC CASSQEASGYYNEQFF
once NA TRBJ1-1 TRBV7-2 TGTGCCAGCAGCTTAGCGTTGGGAGGTGGTGGAGCTTTCTTT CASSLALGGGGAFF
NA NA TRBJ1-1 TRBV20-1 TGCAGTGCTACAAGGGCTCTAGAAGCTTTCTTT CSATRALEAFF
NA NA TRBJ2-1 TRBV7-2 TGTGCCAGCAGCTTAGCCGGGATTGGGCAGTTCTTC CASSLAGIGQFF
few NA TRBJ1-2 TRBV6-2/TRBV6-3 TGTGCCAGCAGTTACGATGGTGGCTATGGCTACACCTTC CASSYDGGYGYTF
few NA TRBJ2-3 TRBV7-2 TGTGCCAGCAGCTTAGAGGTCCAGGGACTCTTCACAGATACGCAGTATTTT CASSLEVQGLFTDTQYF
NA NA TRBJ2-5 TRBV27 TGTGCCAGCAGTTTCGTGCAGCACAATGAGCAGTACTTC CASSFVQHNEQYF
few NA TRBJ1-1 TRBV2 TGTGCCAGCAGCCCCGAGCGGGGTCCCCCTGAAGCTTTCTTT CASSPERGPPEAFF
NA NA TRBJ2-4 TRBV4-2 TGTGCCAGCAGCCAAGACGGAACGAAACCTAAAAACATTCAGTACTTC CASSQDGTKPKNIQYF
few TRBD2 TRBJ2-7 TRBV4-3 TGCGCCAGCAGCCAAGACCGGACTAGCGGGGGCACCCCCTACGAGCAGTACTTC CASSQDRTSGGTPYEQYF
many NA TRBJ1-2 TRBV6-1 TGTGCCAGCAGTGAATACAGTTCCGGCTACACCTTC CASSEYSSGYTF
NA TRBD2 TRBJ2-1 TRBV7-2 TGTGCCAGCAGCACGCAGAGGGCTAGCGGGGGCCCCCCCTCCTACAATGAGCAGTTCTTC CASSTQRASGGPPSYNEQFF
NA TRBD1 TRBJ2-7 TRBV29-1 TGCAGCGCTGAAGAATGGACAGGGATAAACTCCTACGAGCAGTACTTC CSAEEWTGINSYEQYF
few TRBD2 TRBJ2-3 TRBV20-1 TGCAGTGCTTACGGGGGGGCCACAGATACGCAGTATTTT CSAYGGATDTQYF
NA TRBD1 TRBJ2-7 TRBV5-1 TGCGCCAGCAGCTCCAACGCGGGACAGGGGATCTACGAGCAGTACTTC CASSSNAGQGIYEQYF
NA NA TRBJ2-3 TRBV7-2 TGTGCCAGCAGCCTAAGGGGGGCGGACCCAGTGGATACGCAGTATTTT CASSLRGADPVDTQYF
NA NA TRBJ2-1 TRBV5-6 TGTGCCAGCAGCCCGGGGGGACAATACAATGAGCAGTTCTTC CASSPGGQYNEQFF
NA NA TRBJ2-5 TRBV5-1 TGCGCCAGCAGCTTATCAGAAGAAGAGACCCAGTACTTC CASSLSEEETQYF
NA TRBD1 TRBJ2-5 TRBV20-1 TGCAGTGCCCAATTCCCGGACAGGCGACTAAAAGAGACCCAGTACTTC CSAQFPDRRLKETQYF
few TRBD2 TRBJ2-5 TRBV4-2 TGTGCCAGCAGCCAGGGAGGGACTAGCGCACAGACCCAGTACTTC CASSQGGTSAQTQYF
NA NA TRBJ2-5 TRBV7-9 TGTGCCAGCAGCTCCCGACAGAATTCAGAGAAGGCCCAGTACTTC CASSSRQNSEKAQYF
few NA TRBJ2-1 TRBV27 TGTGCCAGCCCAGCCCTCAATTTACAGGGTAACAATGAGCAGTTCTTC CASPALNLQGNNEQFF
few TRBD2 TRBJ2-7 TRBV6-2/TRBV6-3 TGTGCCAGCTCCGGACTAGCGGGGGTCGAGCAGTACTTC CASSGLAGVEQYF
NA NA TRBJ2-3 TRBV28 TGTGCCAGCAGTTGGGGTAGACGGGGGCCCACAGATACGCAGTATTTT CASSWGRRGPTDTQYF
NA TRBD1 TRBJ1-2 TRBV28 TGTGCCAGCAGTGTGGACAGGGGATATAACTATGGCTACACCTTC CASSVDRGYNYGYTF
few NA TRBJ2-7 TRBV27 TGTGCCAGCAGTTTAAGCCAGGGGGGCGAGCAGTACTTC CASSLSQGGEQYF
once NA TRBJ1-2 TRBV6-1 TGTGCCAGCAGTGAATCGGCAGGGGATGGCTACACCTTC CASSESAGDGYTF
few TRBD1 TRBJ1-5 TRBV6-2/TRBV6-3 TGTGCCACCGCAAGGAGACAGGGAATTCAGCCCCAGCATTTT CATARRQGIQPQHF
NA NA TRBJ2-7 TRBV5-1 TGCGCCAGCAGCTTCGGCCAGCTCTACGAGCAGTACTTC CASSFGQLYEQYF
few NA TRBJ2-5 TRBV6-2/TRBV6-3 TGTGCCAGCAGCCCACGGTCGAGTCGGTATGAACAAGAGACCCAGTACTTC CASSPRSSRYEQETQYF
NA TRBD1 TRBJ1-5 TRBV12-3/TRBV12-4 TGTGCCAGCAGAACCGGGACAGGGAGGAATCCCCAGCATTTT CASRTGTGRNPQHF
NA TRBD2 TRBJ2-7 TRBV5-1 TGCGCCAGCAGCTCAGTCCTAGCGGGGGGCTACAATGAGCAGTACTTC CASSSVLAGGYNEQYF
NA NA TRBJ2-1 TRBV6-5 TGTGCCAGCAAATCTAGTCGTCTGGGATCCGGTGAGCAGTTCTTC CASKSSRLGSGEQFF
few NA TRBJ2-4 TRBV12-3/TRBV12-4 TGTGCCAGCACCACTGGCCAAATAGCCAAAAACATTCAGTACTTC CASTTGQIAKNIQYF
NA TRBD1 TRBJ1-5 TRBV14 TGTGCCAGCAGCTCCCGGGACAGGGGTCCACATTGGCAGCCCCAGCATTTT CASSSRDRGPHWQPQHF
few NA TRBJ2-4 TRBV11-2 TGTGCCAGCAGCTTGGGGGGCGCATTGGACAGAAACATTCAGTACTTC CASSLGGALDRNIQYF
NA TRBD1 TRBJ1-6 TRBV4-2 TGTGCCAGCAGCCAAGCTACAGGGGGAGATTCACCCCTCCACTTT CASSQATGGDSPLHF
once TRBD1 TRBJ1-1 TRBV4-1 TGCGCCAGCAGCTTTAACCCGGACAGGGGGCCGAACACTGAAGCTTTCTTT CASSFNPDRGPNTEAFF
NA NA TRBJ2-5 TRBV25-1 TGTGCCAGCAGTCTCGTCTGGGACTCCAGAAAGGAGACCCAGTACTTC CASSLVWDSRKETQYF
NA TRBD1 TRBJ2-7 TRBV29-1 TGCAGCGTTGATGGGGCAGGGGGCTACAATGAGCAGTACTTC CSVDGAGGYNEQYF
few NA TRBJ1-1 TRBV12-3/TRBV12-4 TGTGCCAGCAGCCTAGGCAGCAGTCAAGCTTTCTTT CASSLGSSQAFF
NA NA TRBJ2-7 TRBV6-6 TGTGCCAGCAGCTCGACTAGCCAAGGGGGCGACGAGCAGTACTTC CASSSTSQGGDEQYF
NA TRBD1 TRBJ2-6 TRBV6-2/TRBV6-3 TGTGCCAGCAGTTACGGGACAGGGAGCTCTGGGGCCAACGTCCTGACTTTC CASSYGTGSSGANVLTF
NA NA TRBJ1-1 TRBV7-9 TGTGCCAGCATCTTAGCCCGGGACGGCACTGAAGCTTTCTTT CASILARDGTEAFF